Here is one T cell receptor (beta chain) with its context. The data belong to a study of blood T cell repertoires in COVID-19. For the study at large: Spain, Italy and the United States supplied samples that represented acute and convalescent COVID-19. The cDNA or gDNA used as material had been derived from T cells, B-cell-depleted T cells, or PBMCs.

There are 15 residues in the CDR3. After removal of 5 bases from V and 5 bases from J, the junction contained 6 bases not matched to a gene. Germline loops: CDR1 MNHNY, CDR2 SVGAGI (reference sequence). Per the authors' pipeline: Reference gene primer amplification gave nucleated cell count estimates. Generated by immunoSEQ multiplex PCR, the TCRdb table keeps only in-frame clones and is missing some. That table furnishes V, J and clone size, whereas the DNA furnished D and trimming. The table has more than 250,000 clones, roughly 80% seen once; the top ten hold around 4.5%. Source material: peripheral blood. This receptor was taken from a man in his sixties who had recovered from COVID-19. V and J are TRBV6-6 and TRBJ2-3; 11 bases are a match to TRBD2. The CDR3 nucleotides are TGTGCCAGCAGTCGGCTAGCGGGAGGAATAGATACGCAGTATTTT. This sequence encodes CASSRLAGGIDTQYF.